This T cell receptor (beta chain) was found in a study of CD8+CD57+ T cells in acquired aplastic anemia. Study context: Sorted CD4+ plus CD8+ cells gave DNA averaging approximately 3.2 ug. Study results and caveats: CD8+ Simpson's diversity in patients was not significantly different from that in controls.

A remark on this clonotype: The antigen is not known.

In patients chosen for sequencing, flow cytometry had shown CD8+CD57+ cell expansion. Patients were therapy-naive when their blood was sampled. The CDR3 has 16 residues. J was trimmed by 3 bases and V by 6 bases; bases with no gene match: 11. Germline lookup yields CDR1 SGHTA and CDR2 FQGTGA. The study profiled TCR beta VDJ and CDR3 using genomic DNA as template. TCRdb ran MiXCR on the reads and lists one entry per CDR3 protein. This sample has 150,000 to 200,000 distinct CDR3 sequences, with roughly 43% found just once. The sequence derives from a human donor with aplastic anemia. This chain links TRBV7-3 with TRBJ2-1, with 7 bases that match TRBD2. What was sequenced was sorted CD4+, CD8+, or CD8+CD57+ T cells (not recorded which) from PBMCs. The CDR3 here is CASSSGVLAVYNEQFF. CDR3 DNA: TGTGCCAGCAGTTCAGGCGTCCTAGCGGTCTACAATGAGCAGTTCTTC.